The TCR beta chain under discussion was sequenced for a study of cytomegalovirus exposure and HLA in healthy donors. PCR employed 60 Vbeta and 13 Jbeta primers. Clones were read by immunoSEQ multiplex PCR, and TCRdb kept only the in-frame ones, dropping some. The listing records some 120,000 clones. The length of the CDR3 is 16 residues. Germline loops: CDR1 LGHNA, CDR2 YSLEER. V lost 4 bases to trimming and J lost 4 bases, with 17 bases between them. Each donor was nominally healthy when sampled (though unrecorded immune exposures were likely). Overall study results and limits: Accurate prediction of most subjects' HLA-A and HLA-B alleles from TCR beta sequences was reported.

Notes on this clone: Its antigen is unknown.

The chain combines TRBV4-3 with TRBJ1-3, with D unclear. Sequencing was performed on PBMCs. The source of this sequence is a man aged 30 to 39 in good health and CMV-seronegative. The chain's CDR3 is CASSRSLRGSGNTIYF. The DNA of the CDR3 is TGCGCCAGCAGCCGATCATTGAGAGGGTCCGGAAACACCATATATTTT.